This T cell receptor beta chain was recovered during a study of cytomegalovirus exposure and HLA in healthy donors. Whole-study findings and limits: For most TCR sequences rarity was the rule, although some public TCRs occurred in many donors. The study labeled 150 to 200 TCR beta chains cytomegalovirus-associated.

60 Vbeta and 13 Jbeta primers were used in PCR. Data came from immunoSEQ multiplex PCR; TCRdb stores just in-frame clones and leaves some out. The sample has 100,000 to 150,000 clones, about three quarters seen once. A remark on this clone: Its antigen is unknown.

Per the germline V gene, CDR1 is GTSNPN and CDR2 is SVGIG (reference sequence). Trimming took 2 bases from V and 4 from J, leaving 8 bases between them. The CDR3 is 12 residues long. This sequence joins TRBV30 and TRBJ1-1; D not resolved. The sample comprised PBMCs. The TCR sequence derives from a human donor in good health. The CDR3 region is CAWSSGLTEAFF. The CDR3 nucleotides are TGTGCCTGGAGTTCTGGACTCACTGAAGCTTTCTTT.